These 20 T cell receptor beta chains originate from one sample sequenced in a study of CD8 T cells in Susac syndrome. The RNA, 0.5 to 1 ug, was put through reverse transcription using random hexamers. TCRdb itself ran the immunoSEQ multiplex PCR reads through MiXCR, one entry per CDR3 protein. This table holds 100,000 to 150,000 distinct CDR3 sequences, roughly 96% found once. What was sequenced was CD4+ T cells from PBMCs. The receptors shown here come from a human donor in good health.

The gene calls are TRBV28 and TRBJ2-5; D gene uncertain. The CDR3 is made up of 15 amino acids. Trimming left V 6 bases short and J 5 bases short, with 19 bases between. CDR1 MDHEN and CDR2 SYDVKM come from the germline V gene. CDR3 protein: CASSGVSLTGETQYF. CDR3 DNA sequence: TGTGCCAGCAGCGGAGTCTCGCTGACCGGGGAGACCCAGTACTTC. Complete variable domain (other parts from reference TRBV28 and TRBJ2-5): DVKVTQSSRYLVKRTGEKVFLECVQDMDHENMFWYRQDPGLGLRLIYFSYDVKMKEKGDIPEGYSVSREKKERFSLILESASTNQTSMYLCASSGVSLTGETQYFGPGTRLLVL.

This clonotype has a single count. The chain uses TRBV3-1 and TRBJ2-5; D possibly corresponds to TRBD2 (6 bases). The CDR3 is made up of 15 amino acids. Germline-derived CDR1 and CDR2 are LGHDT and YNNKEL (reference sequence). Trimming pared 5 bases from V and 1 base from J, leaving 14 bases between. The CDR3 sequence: CASSGYLASQETQYF. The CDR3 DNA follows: TGTGCCAGCAGCGGATATCTAGCGAGCCAAGAGACCCAGTACTTC.

The CDR3 region is CASSQEGISYNEQFF. The CDR3 coding sequence is TGTGCCAGCAGCCAAGAGGGGATCTCCTACAATGAGCAGTTCTTC. This chain connects TRBV3-1 to TRBJ2-1; D is unresolved. Trimming stripped 0 bases from V and 0 bases from J, with 6 bases between. This CDR3 has 15 residues. Germline assignment: CDR1 LGHDT and CDR2 YNNKEL (reference sequence).

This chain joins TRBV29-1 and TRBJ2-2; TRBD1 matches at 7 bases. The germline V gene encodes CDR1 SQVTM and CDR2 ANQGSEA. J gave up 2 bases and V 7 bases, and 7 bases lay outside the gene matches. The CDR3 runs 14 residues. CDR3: CSARDSSNTGELFF. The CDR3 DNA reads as TGCAGCGCCCGGGACAGTTCAAACACCGGGGAGCTGTTTTTT.

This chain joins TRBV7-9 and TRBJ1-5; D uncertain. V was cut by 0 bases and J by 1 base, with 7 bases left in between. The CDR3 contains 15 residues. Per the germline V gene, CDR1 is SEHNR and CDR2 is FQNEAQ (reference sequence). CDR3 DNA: TGTGCCAGCAGCTTAGCCGGGGAGAGCAATCAGCCCCAGCATTTT. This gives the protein CASSLAGESNQPQHF.

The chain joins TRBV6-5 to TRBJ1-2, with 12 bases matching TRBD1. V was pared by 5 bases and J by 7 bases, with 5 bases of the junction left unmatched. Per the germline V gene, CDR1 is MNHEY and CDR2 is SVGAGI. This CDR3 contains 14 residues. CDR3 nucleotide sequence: TGTGCCAGCAGTGCCGGGACAGGGGGCGGTGGCTACACCTTC. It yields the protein CASSAGTGGGGYTF.

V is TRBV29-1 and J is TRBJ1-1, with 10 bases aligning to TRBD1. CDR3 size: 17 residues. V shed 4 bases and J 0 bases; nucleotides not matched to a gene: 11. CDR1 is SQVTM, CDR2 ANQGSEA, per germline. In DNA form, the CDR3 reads TGCAGCGTTGTACCAGGACAGGGGGTACCCATGAACACTGAAGCTTTCTTT. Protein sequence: CSVVPGQGVPMNTEAFF.

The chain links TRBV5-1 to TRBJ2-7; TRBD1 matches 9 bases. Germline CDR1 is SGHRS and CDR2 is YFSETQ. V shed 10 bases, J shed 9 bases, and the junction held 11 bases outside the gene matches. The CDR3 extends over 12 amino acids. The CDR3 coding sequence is TGCGCCTCGACCAGGGACAGGGAGGTGCAGTACTTC. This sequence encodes CASTRDREVQYF.

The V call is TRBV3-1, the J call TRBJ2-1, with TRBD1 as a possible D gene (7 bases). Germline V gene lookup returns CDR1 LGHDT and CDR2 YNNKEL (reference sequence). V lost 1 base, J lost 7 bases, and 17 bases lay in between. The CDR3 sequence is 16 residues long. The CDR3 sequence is CASSQGGGGARNEQFF. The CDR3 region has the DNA TGTGCCAGCAGCCAAGGAGGAGGGGGCGCGAGGAATGAGCAGTTCTTC.

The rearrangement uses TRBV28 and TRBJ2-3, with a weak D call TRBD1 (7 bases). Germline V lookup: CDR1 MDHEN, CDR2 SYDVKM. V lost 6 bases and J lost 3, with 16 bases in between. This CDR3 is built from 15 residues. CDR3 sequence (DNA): TGTGCCAGCAGAGAGCAGGCAGGGGGGACAGATACGCAGTATTTT. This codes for CASREQAGGTDTQYF.

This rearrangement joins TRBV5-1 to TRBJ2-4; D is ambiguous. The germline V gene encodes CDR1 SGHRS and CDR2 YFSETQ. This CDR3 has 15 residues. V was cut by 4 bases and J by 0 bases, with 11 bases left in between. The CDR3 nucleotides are TGCGCCAGCAGCCCCTCGGGCGGAGCCAAAAACATTCAGTACTTC. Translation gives CASSPSGGAKNIQYF.

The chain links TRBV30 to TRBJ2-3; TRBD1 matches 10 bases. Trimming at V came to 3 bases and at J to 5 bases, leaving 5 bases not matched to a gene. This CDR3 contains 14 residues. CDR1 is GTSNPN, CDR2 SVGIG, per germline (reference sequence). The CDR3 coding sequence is TGTGCCTGGAGCAGACAGGGGGCGAAAGATACGCAGTATTTT. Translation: CAWSRQGAKDTQYF.

The CDR3 spells CASSLTPSSNEQYF. The CDR3 DNA reads TGTGCCAGCAGTTTAACCCCCAGCAGTAACGAGCAGTACTTC. The chain combines TRBV28 with TRBJ2-7, with D uncertain. V lost 2 bases, J lost 5 bases, and 13 bases lay in between. The CDR3 is 14 amino acids. The V gene's germline CDR1 is MDHEN and CDR2 SYDVKM.

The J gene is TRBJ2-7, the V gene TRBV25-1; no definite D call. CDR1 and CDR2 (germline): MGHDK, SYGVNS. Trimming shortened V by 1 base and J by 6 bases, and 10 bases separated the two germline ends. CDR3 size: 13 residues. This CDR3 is CASSESRVVEQYF. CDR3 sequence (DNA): TGTGCCAGCAGTGAATCTAGGGTAGTCGAGCAGTACTTC.

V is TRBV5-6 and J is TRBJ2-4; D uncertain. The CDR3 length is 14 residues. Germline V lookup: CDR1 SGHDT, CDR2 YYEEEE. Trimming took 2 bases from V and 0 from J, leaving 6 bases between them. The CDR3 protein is CASSFLLAKNIQYF. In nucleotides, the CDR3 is TGTGCCAGCAGCTTCTTGCTAGCCAAAAACATTCAGTACTTC.

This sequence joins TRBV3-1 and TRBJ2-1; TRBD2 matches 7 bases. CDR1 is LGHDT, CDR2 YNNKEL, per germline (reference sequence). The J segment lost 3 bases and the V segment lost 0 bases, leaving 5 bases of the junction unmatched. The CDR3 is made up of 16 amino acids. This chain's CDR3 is CASSQDGGSSYNEQFF. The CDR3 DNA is TGTGCCAGCAGCCAAGATGGCGGGAGCAGCTACAATGAGCAGTTCTTC.

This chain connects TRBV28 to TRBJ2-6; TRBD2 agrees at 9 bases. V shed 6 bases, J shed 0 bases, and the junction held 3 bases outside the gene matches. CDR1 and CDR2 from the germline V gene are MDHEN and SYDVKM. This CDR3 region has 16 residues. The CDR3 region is CASRLAGVSGANVLTF. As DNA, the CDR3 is TGTGCCAGCAGACTAGCGGGCGTCTCTGGGGCCAACGTCCTGACTTTC. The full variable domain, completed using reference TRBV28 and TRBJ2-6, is DVKVTQSSRYLVKRTGEKVFLECVQDMDHENMFWYRQDPGLGLRLIYFSYDVKMKEKGDIPEGYSVSREKKERFSLILESASTNQTSMYLCASRLAGVSGANVLTFGAGSRLTVL.

Here the CDR3 reads CASRGPNQPQHF. CDR3 in DNA: TGTGCCAGCAGGGGTCCGAATCAGCCCCAGCATTTT. V and J are TRBV28 and TRBJ1-5, with D hard to call. V shed 6 bases and J shed 4 bases, with 7 bases lying between them. The CDR3 loop spans 12 amino acids. The germline V gene has CDR1 MDHEN and CDR2 SYDVKM.

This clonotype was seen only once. CDR3 coding DNA: TGTGCCAGCAATCCCTTCTTGACAGGGAACACTGAAGCTTTCTTT. It encodes CASNPFLTGNTEAFF. The V gene is TRBV12-3 or TRBV12-4, the J gene TRBJ1-1; the D gene is possibly TRBD1 (6 bases). The CDR3 totals 15 residues. The V and J ends lost 7 bases and 1 base respectively, with 16 bases between them.

CDR3 residues: CASSVRDRGDYGYTF. The CDR3 nucleotides read TGTGCCAGCAGTGTCCGGGACAGGGGGGACTATGGCTACACCTTC. The genes are TRBV2 and TRBJ1-2, with 11 bases that match TRBD1. This CDR3 has 15 residues. V shed 4 bases, J shed 3 bases, and the junction held 4 bases outside the gene matches. Germline V lookup: CDR1 SNHLY, CDR2 FYNNEI. Full variable domain (outside the CDR3, taken from reference TRBV2 and TRBJ1-2): EPEVTQTPSHQVTQMGQEVILRCVPISNHLYFYWYRQILGQKVEFLVSFYNNEISEKSEIFDDQFSVERPDGSNFTLKIRSTKLEDSAMYFCASSVRDRGDYGYTFGSGTRLTVV.